This T cell receptor (beta chain) stems from a study of T-cell reconstitution after alpha-beta-depleted transplantation in children. The germline V and J ends were trimmed by 4 bases and 6 bases, with 9 bases remaining between them. The CDR3 consists of 13 residues. This clonotype appeared many times. Its target is not known. As it was prepared, the TCRbeta library received unique molecular identifiers. TCRdb processed the PCR reads anew with MiXCR; each CDR3 protein has one entry. The sample lists 450,000 to 600,000 distinct CDR3 sequences; about 10% were seen once. Study-wide results and limits: The study reportedly traced alpha-beta T cells about two months after transplant to several hundred expanded graft clones.

The V gene is TRBV12-3 or TRBV12-4, the J gene TRBJ1-4, with D uncertain. The sample here was PBMCs, taken before TCRalphabeta/CD19-depleted stem cell transplant. This receptor was taken from a child aged 2 to 15 with inherited bone marrow failure, due to receive a stem cell transplant. In DNA, the CDR3 is TGTGCCAGCAGTTCCCATCCCTATGAAAAACTGTTTTTT. Its protein product is CASSSHPYEKLFF.